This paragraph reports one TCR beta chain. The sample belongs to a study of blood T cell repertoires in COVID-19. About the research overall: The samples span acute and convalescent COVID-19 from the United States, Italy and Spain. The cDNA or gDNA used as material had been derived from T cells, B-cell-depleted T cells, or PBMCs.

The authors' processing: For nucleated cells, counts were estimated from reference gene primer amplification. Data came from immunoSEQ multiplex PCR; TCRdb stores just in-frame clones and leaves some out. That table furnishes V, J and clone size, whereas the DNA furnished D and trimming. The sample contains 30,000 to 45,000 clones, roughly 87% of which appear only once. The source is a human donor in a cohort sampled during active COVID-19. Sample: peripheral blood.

The CDR3 protein is CASRANRGLNSPLHF. In DNA form, the CDR3 reads TGTGCCAGCAGGGCAAACAGGGGTCTTAATTCACCCCTCCACTTT. V and J are TRBV7-2 and TRBJ1-6; TRBD1 aligns across 7 bases. CDR3 length equals 15 residues. J lost 6 bases, V lost 6 bases, and 8 bases had no gene match. The germline V gene encodes CDR1 SGHTA and CDR2 FQGNSA.